The present T cell receptor (beta chain) was sequenced within a study of blood T cells in healthy people across ages. Study-wide results and caveats: Comparison with aged donors showed that long-lived donors had more naive CD4+ cells and higher diversity.

Combining a sample-barcoded 5' primer with a J-beta primer mix, a second PCR ran for roughly 7 to 11 cycles. In TCRdb, the 5' RACE reads were re-called with MiXCR into one record per CDR3 protein. The sample has about 1,400,000 distinct CDR3 sequences, 35% to 45% seen once; the top ten hold 7% to 9.5%. Per the germline V gene, CDR1 is SQVTM and CDR2 is ANQGSEA. The CDR3 runs to 14 residues. This clonotype was found once. Its matching antigen is unknown. The sequence came from a young woman in good health. Input material: blood. This chain links TRBV29-1 with TRBJ2-1, with TRBD2 identical over 8 bases. The J call is in doubt because the DNA end fits TRBJ2-7 better. The CDR3 DNA follows: TGCAGCGTTGATGGCCTAGCGGGCTACAATGAGCAGTACTTC. This sequence encodes CSVDGLAGYNEQYF.